The 19 T cell receptor beta chains below all came from one sample that was sequenced in a study of technical replicates of blood from several donors. Assay: immunoSEQ multiplex PCR; the TCRdb copy retains only in-frame clones and omits some. Altogether 75,000 to 95,000 clones are present, about 95% being singletons, with the ten largest covering about 0.39%. Sequencing was done on a sample of T cells isolated from PBMCs. These receptors all stem from a human donor in good health.

This sequence joins TRBV5-1 and TRBJ1-1; a weak D match, TRBD1 (5 bases). The length of the CDR3 is 14 residues. V lost 3 bases, J lost 4 bases, and 13 bases lay in between. CDR1 is SGHRS and CDR2 is YFSETQ in the germline V gene. CDR3: CASSSVVQGTEAFF. The DNA for the CDR3 is TGCGCCAGCAGCTCCGTCGTTCAGGGCACTGAAGCTTTCTTT. Full variable domain (outside the CDR3, taken from reference TRBV5-1 and TRBJ1-1): KAGVTQTPRYLIKTRGQQVTLSCSPISGHRSVSWYQQTPGQGLQFLFEYFSETQRNKGNFPGRFSGRQFSNSRSEMNVSTLELGDSALYLCASSSVVQGTEAFFGQGTRLTVV.

This chain connects TRBV19 to TRBJ2-1; 12 positions match TRBD2. The CDR3 has 17 amino acids. CDR1 LNHDA and CDR2 SQIVND come from the germline V gene (reference sequence). The trim removed 5 bases at V and 4 bases at J, leaving 9 bases unmatched. This CDR3 reads CASSLTSGRTLYNEQFF. The DNA of the CDR3 is TGTGCCAGTAGTCTTACTAGCGGGAGGACGCTTTACAATGAGCAGTTCTTC.

CDR3 nucleotide sequence: TGTGCCAGCAGTTTCCTTCCAGGGGACAATGAGCAGTTCTTC. Translation: CASSFLPGDNEQFF. V is TRBV27 and J is TRBJ2-1, with a weak D call TRBD1 (6 bases). The V end was cut by 3 bases, the J end by 5 bases, with 11 bases between. The germline gives CDR1 MNHEY, CDR2 SMNVEV (reference sequence). This CDR3 region has 14 residues.

The chain combines TRBV2 with TRBJ1-1; possible D gene TRBD1, 6 bases. Trimming pared 11 bases from V and 0 bases from J, leaving 19 bases between. This CDR3 has 15 amino acids. Germline V gene lookup returns CDR1 SNHLY and CDR2 FYNNEI. Here the CDR3 reads CAGKPGQLMNTEAFF. CDR3 DNA sequence: TGTGCCGGAAAACCGGGACAACTAATGAACACTGAAGCTTTCTTT.

Concerning this clone: One junction end does not reproduce the germline sequence, and a read error may be involved. The V and J genes are TRBV6-6 and TRBJ2-1; 7 bases agree with TRBD1. Germline CDR1 MNHNY, CDR2 SVGAGI (reference sequence). The CDR3 consists of 10 residues. CDR3 sequence (DNA): TGTGCCACCCTAGACAGGGAGCCGTTCTTC. Its translation is CATLDREPFF.

The gene calls are TRBV5-1 and TRBJ2-7, with 10 bases aligning to TRBD1. Germline CDR1 is SGHRS and CDR2 is YFSETQ. The CDR3 totals 15 residues. The junction had 6 bases not matched to a gene; V was cut back by 2 bases and J by 4 bases. The CDR3 region has the DNA TGCGCCAGCAGCTTCATGACAGGGGGCGCGTACGAGCAGTACTTC. As protein: CASSFMTGGAYEQYF.

The genes are TRBV10-2 and TRBJ1-5, with D unclear. Trimming took off 5 bases at V and 8 bases at J, with 13 bases between the two ends. Germline lookup yields CDR1 WSHSY and CDR2 SAAADI. The CDR3 sequence is 13 residues long. In DNA form, the CDR3 reads TGCGCCAGCAGTCCGACTATTTGGGAGCCCCAGCATTTT. It specifies CASSPTIWEPQHF.

This chain links TRBV27 with TRBJ2-3; D perhaps matches TRBD2 (7 bases). Germline lookup yields CDR1 MNHEY and CDR2 SMNVEV (reference sequence). Trimming took 6 bases from V and 0 from J, leaving 13 bases between them. This CDR3 region has 15 residues. The CDR3 region is CASRIRGGSTDTQYF. The CDR3 DNA reads TGTGCCAGCAGGATAAGGGGGGGAAGCACAGATACGCAGTATTTT.

The chain joins TRBV4-1 to TRBJ2-1; D is perhaps TRBD2 (6 bases). The V gene's germline CDR1 is MGHRA and CDR2 YSYEKL. Trimming pared 8 bases from V and 4 bases from J, leaving 15 bases between. This CDR3 spans 14 amino acids. The CDR3: CASGEGLNYNEQFF. As DNA, the CDR3 is TGCGCCAGCGGTGAGGGACTGAATTACAATGAGCAGTTCTTC.

The chain has TRBV19 and TRBJ1-1, with D possibly being TRBD1 (6 bases). The CDR3 is made up of 12 amino acids. Between the trimmed V and J ends, which lost 11 bases and 3 bases, there was a span of 13 bases. CDR1 and CDR2 (germline): LNHDA, SQIVND (reference sequence). The CDR3 spells CAVRDTDTEAFF. CDR3 DNA: TGTGCCGTACGGGACACAGACACTGAAGCTTTCTTT.

The J gene is TRBJ2-7, the V gene TRBV4-1; D perhaps matches TRBD1 (8 bases). Per the germline V gene, CDR1 is MGHRA and CDR2 is YSYEKL. The CDR3 extends over 15 amino acids. V gave up 4 bases and J gave up 6 bases, with 19 bases separating them. The CDR3 protein is CASSLTGEGLGEQYF. In nucleotides, the CDR3 is TGCGCCAGCAGCCTGACAGGGGAGGGCTTGGGCGAGCAGTACTTC.

CDR3 in amino acids: CASSLAGTGNGYTF. The CDR3 nucleotides read TGCGCCAGCAGCCTCGCCGGGACAGGGAACGGCTACACCTTC. The genes are TRBV5-1 and TRBJ1-2, with 9 nucleotides matching TRBD1. There are 14 residues in the CDR3. In germline, CDR1 is SGHRS, CDR2 YFSETQ. V lost 4 bases and J lost 8; bases outside the gene matches: 9.

This chain connects TRBV11-3 to TRBJ2-1; 14 nucleotides match TRBD2. The CDR3 is made up of 15 amino acids. Germline V gives CDR1 SGHNT, CDR2 YENEEA. V lost 5 bases and J lost 8; bases outside the gene matches: 5. The CDR3 region is CASSIPGLAGDEQFF. The CDR3 nucleotides are TGTGCCAGCAGCATACCGGGACTAGCGGGAGATGAGCAGTTCTTC.

This chain joins TRBV7-9 and TRBJ2-7, with D possibly TRBD2 on 5 matching bases. V lost 1 base and J 2 bases, leaving 21 bases between the germline ends. Germline values: CDR1 SEHNR, CDR2 FQNEAQ (reference sequence). This CDR3 has 18 amino acids. This CDR3 is CASSLGTQVLAFAYEQYF. The CDR3 coding sequence is TGTGCCAGCAGCTTAGGGACTCAAGTCTTAGCGTTCGCCTACGAGCAGTACTTC.

The rearrangement uses TRBV5-1 and TRBJ1-1; a weak D match, TRBD1 (6 bases). The CDR3 length is 11 residues. The V gene lost 5 bases and the J gene lost 7 bases, with 9 bases spanning the gap. Germline V gene data show CDR1 as SGHRS and CDR2 as YFSETQ. In DNA, the CDR3 is TGCGCCAGCAGAGAGGACAGTGAAGCTTTCTTT. This translates into CASREDSEAFF.

This chain connects TRBV6-1 to TRBJ2-7, with TRBD1 as a possible D gene (5 bases). Trimming removed 0 bases at V and 2 bases at J, with 11 bases between. The CDR3 covers 15 residues. Per the germline V gene, CDR1 is MNHNS and CDR2 is SASEGT. The CDR3 DNA reads as TGTGCCAGCAGTGAAGCGATAGGGGTACCCTACGAGCAGTACTTC. The encoded protein is CASSEAIGVPYEQYF.

This chain joins TRBV7-6 and TRBJ2-7, with 7 bases identical to TRBD2. The CDR3 length is 16 residues. Looked up from germline, CDR1 is SGHVS and CDR2 is FNYEAQ. Unmatched junction bases numbered 15, after V lost 3 bases and J lost 7 bases. CDR3 region: CASSLGGGRALEEQYF. The CDR3 DNA reads TGTGCCAGCAGCTTGGGGGGTGGGAGGGCCTTGGAGGAGCAGTACTTC. The full variable domain, rest sourced from reference TRBV7-6 and TRBJ2-7, is GAGVSQSPRYKVTKRGQDVALRCDPISGHVSLYWYRQALGQGPEFLTYFNYEAQQDKSGLPNDRFSAERPEGSISTLTIQRTEQRDSAMYRCASSLGGGRALEEQYFGPGTRLTVT.

The V call is TRBV7-2, the J call TRBJ2-5; TRBD1 is a possible D gene (6 bases). The germline gives CDR1 SGHTA, CDR2 FQGNSA. The length of the CDR3 is 13 residues. The germline V and J ends were trimmed by 4 bases and 6 bases, with 12 bases remaining between them. The CDR3 spells CASSSQGGQTQYF. The DNA for the CDR3 is TGTGCCAGCAGCTCTCAAGGGGGTCAGACCCAGTACTTC.

This chain links TRBV27 with TRBJ1-4; D remains ambiguous. V lost 5 bases and J 0 bases, leaving 7 bases between the germline ends. The CDR3 has 14 amino acids. Germline lookup yields CDR1 MNHEY and CDR2 SMNVEV (reference sequence). CDR3 coding DNA: TGTGCCAGCAGTAACCGGGCAACTAATGAAAAACTGTTTTTT. Translation: CASSNRATNEKLFF.